The entry below describes one T cell receptor beta chain. Its specificity is unknown. Distinct nucleotide sequences in the sample also encode this CDR3. This entry comes from a study of beta chain features in type 1 diabetes. General study findings and limits: Among patients with Type 1 diabetes, TCRB CDR3s were moderately but significantly shorter in every one of the four CD4+ subsets.

A single heparinised draw of roughly 110 mL on average was taken per donor. Expressed TCRB transcripts were sequenced because the entire RNA isolate underwent reverse transcription. Clones were read by immunoSEQ multiplex PCR, and TCRdb kept only the in-frame ones, dropping some. Among 200,000 to 250,000 clones listed, 11% to 15% were seen once. The length of the CDR3 is 14 residues. The V gene's germline CDR1 is SGHNT and CDR2 YYREEE (reference sequence). J lost 1 base, V lost 2 bases, and 1 base had no gene match. This receptor was taken from a man aged 25 to 45 with type 1 diabetes. V gene TRBV5-4 combines with J gene TRBJ2-7; 9 bases are a match to TRBD2. Sequenced: naive CD4+ T cells from blood. This CDR3 is CASSLAGGSYEQYF. The CDR3, as DNA: TGTGCCAGCAGCTTAGCGGGAGGATCCTACGAGCAGTACTTC.